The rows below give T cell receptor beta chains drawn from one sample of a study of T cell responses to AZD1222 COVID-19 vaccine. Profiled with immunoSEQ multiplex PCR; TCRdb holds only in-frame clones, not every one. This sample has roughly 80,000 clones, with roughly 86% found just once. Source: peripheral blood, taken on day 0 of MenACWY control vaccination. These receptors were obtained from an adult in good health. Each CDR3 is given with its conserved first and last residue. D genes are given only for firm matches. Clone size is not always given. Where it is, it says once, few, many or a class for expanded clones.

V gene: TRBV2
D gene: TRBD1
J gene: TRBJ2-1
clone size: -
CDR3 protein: CAINKGQIYNEQFF
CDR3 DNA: TGTGCCATAAACAAGGGACAGATCTACAATGAGCAGTTCTTC

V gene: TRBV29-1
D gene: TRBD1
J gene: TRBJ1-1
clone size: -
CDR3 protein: CSVGGTGIFNEAFF
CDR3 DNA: TGCAGCGTTGGTGGGACAGGAATTTTTAACGAAGCTTTCTTT

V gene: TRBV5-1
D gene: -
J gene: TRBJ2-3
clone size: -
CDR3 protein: CASSWGDSTDTQYF
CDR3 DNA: TGCGCCAGCAGCTGGGGGGACAGCACAGATACGCAGTATTTT

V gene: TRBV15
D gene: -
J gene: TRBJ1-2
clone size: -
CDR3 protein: CATSSNKRDGYTF
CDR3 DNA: TGTGCCACCAGCAGTAACAAAAGAGATGGCTACACCTTC

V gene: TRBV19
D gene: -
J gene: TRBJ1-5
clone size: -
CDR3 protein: CASTAGWGNQPQHF
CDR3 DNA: TGTGCCAGTACCGCCGGTTGGGGCAATCAGCCCCAGCATTTT

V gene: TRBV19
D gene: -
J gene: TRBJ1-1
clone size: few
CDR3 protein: CASSPIFGGTEAFF
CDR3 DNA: TGTGCCAGTAGTCCGATTTTCGGAGGCACTGAAGCTTTCTTT

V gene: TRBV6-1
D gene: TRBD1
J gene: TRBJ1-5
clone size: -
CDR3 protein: CASSVLTDRADQPQHF
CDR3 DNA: TGTGCCAGCAGTGTCCTTACGGACAGGGCGGATCAGCCCCAGCATTTT

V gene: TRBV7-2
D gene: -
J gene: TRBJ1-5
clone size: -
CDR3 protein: CASSSWGFNQPQHF
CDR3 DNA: TGTGCCAGCAGCAGCTGGGGCTTCAATCAGCCCCAGCATTTT

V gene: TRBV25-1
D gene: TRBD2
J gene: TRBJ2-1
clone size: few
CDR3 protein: CASSPPRLAGYNEQFF
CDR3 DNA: TGTGCCAGCAGTCCTCCTAGGCTAGCGGGTTACAATGAGCAGTTCTTC

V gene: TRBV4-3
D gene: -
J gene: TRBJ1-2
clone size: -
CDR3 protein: CASSLMPEGETGYTF
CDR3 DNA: TGCGCCAGCAGCCTAATGCCGGAGGGCGAGACTGGCTACACCTTC

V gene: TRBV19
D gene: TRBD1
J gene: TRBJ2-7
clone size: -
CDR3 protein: CASSPGQGGEQYF
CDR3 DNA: TGTGCCAGTAGTCCGGGACAGGGGGGCGAGCAGTACTTC

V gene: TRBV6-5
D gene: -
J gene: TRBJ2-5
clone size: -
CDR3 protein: CASSPTRGETQYF
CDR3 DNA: TGTGCCAGCAGTCCGACTAGGGGAGAGACCCAGTACTTC

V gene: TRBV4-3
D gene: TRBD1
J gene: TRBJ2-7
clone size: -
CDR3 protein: CASSQGQGKEEQYF
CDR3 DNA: TGCGCCAGCAGCCAGGGACAGGGAAAGGAAGAGCAGTACTTC

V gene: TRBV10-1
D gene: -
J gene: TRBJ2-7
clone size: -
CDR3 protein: CASTRTLFPYEQYF
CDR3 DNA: TGCGCCAGCACCAGAACACTCTTCCCCTACGAGCAGTACTTC

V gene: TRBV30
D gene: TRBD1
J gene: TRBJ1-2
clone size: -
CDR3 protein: CAWTSWTGGYGYTF
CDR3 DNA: TGTGCCTGGACTTCGTGGACAGGGGGGTATGGCTACACCTTC

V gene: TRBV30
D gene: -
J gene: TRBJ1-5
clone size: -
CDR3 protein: CAWSVGGSYQPQHF
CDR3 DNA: TGTGCCTGGAGTGTAGGTGGCAGCTATCAGCCCCAGCATTTT

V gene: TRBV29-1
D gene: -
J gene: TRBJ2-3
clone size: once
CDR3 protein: CSVEGSHKQGDTQYF
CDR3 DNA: TGCAGCGTTGAAGGCAGCCATAAACAGGGAGATACGCAGTATTTT